This entry describes one T cell receptor beta chain. The target antigen is unknown. Template switching introduced a universal primer site, and the cDNA bore unique molecular identifiers. From the 5' RACE reads, TCRdb called clonotypes with MiXCR, one entry per CDR3 protein. The table includes 350,000 to 400,000 distinct CDR3 sequences, roughly 9% detected once. The data belong to a study of identical twins. V was pared by 0 bases and J by 7 bases, with 6 bases of the junction left unmatched. This CDR3 is 16 amino acids long. Per the germline V gene, CDR1 is MNHEY and CDR2 is SVGAGI. The study's findings and limits: Low generation-probability sequences were in excess among twin-shared out-of-frame alpha sequences.

Sequencing was performed on naive T cells sorted from blood. This receptor was identified in a woman in her forties or fifties in good health. V and J are TRBV6-5 and TRBJ2-2, with 9 nucleotides matching TRBD2. The CDR3 bases are TGTGCCAGCAGTTACTCCCCTAGCGGGATCGGCGGGGAGCTGTTTTTT. This encodes CASSYSPSGIGGELFF.